This section outlines one T cell receptor beta chain sequence together with its context. The antigen is not known. These data originate in a study of Ad26.COV2.S vaccination and SARS-CoV-2 variants. Regarding the study as a whole: Responses of T cells in total may have been underestimated by the TCR breadth and depth analyses. Measurement of non-spike TCR breadth gave similar results in vaccine and placebo recipients.

Treatment meaning: approximately 18 received Ad26.COV2.S at low or high dose, single or two shots; 5 received placebo; per-sample allocation not given. All samples were drawn on day 63, counting from the first vaccine or placebo injection. The administered vaccine (an Ad26 vector) expressed Wuhan-strain SARS-CoV-2 spike. Germline V lookup: CDR1 LNHDA, CDR2 SQIVND (reference sequence). This CDR3 is built from 12 residues. V trimming: 9 bases; J trimming: 5 bases; junction bases outside the gene matches: 6. Sequencing used immunoSEQ multiplex PCR; TCRdb keeps in-frame clones, though not all of them. The data contain 400,000 to 450,000 clones, approximately 92% of them singletons.

The chain employs TRBV19 and TRBJ2-5; TRBD1 matches 7 bases. This TCR derives from a person between 18 and 60 years old who received the Ad26.COV2.S COVID-19 vaccine or a placebo. Sequenced material: peripheral blood, taken in a trial of Ad26.COV2.S vaccine versus placebo. The CDR3 DNA sequence: TGTGCCAGCCGACAGGGTTGGGAGACCCAGTACTTC. Translated, it gives CASRQGWETQYF.